Sequencing of this TCR beta chain was carried out in a study of blood T cell repertoires in COVID-19. Assay: immunoSEQ multiplex PCR; the TCRdb copy retains only in-frame clones and omits some. The sample holds around 51,000 clones; about 86% are singletons and the top ten take about 4.2%. V was clipped by 3 bases and J by 6 bases; unmatched bases: 4. Germline V gene data show CDR1 as KGHSH and CDR2 as LQKENI. The CDR3 is made up of 14 amino acids. Sequencing was done on a sample of peripheral blood. The rearrangement joins TRBV18 to TRBJ1-4; 7 nucleotides agree with TRBD1. This TCR was sampled from a man older than 75 with active COVID-19. CDR3 region: CASSPTGSDEKLFF. The CDR3 nucleotides are TGTGCCAGCTCACCGACAGGGTCTGATGAAAAACTGTTTTTT.